These 28 T cell receptor beta chains came from one sample sequenced in a study of T-cell memory formation after mild COVID-19. TCRdb processed the 5' RACE reads anew with MiXCR; each CDR3 protein has one entry. This sample has some 330,000 distinct CDR3 sequences; around a fifth occur once, and the top ten carry approximately 13%. Sequences were obtained from PBMCs or a T cell subset sorted from them (not recorded which). The receptors stem from an adult woman who had mild COVID-19 (a few samples of this study predate the infection). Cell type and time point are not known.

This clonotype was seen only a few times. The gene calls are TRBV7-9 and TRBJ2-5; 9 nucleotides match TRBD1. CDR1 is SEHNR and CDR2 is FQNEAQ in the germline V gene (reference sequence). V lost 5 bases, J lost 3 bases, and 4 bases stayed unmatched. The CDR3 length is 14 residues. The chain's CDR3 is CASSLRDREETQYF. The CDR3 DNA reads as TGTGCCAGCAGCCTCCGGGACAGGGAAGAGACCCAGTACTTC. Drawing the rest from reference TRBV7-9 and TRBJ2-5, the complete variable domain is DTGVSQNPRHKITKRGQNVTFRCDPISEHNRLYWYRQTLGQGPEFLTYFQNEAQLEKSRLLSDRFSAERPKGSFSTLEIQRTEQGDSAMYLCASSLRDREETQYFGPGTRLLVL.

This clonotype was recorded a few times. V usage is TRBV4-2 and J usage is TRBJ2-5; the D is unclear. The ends were cut back, 0 bases at V and 4 bases at J, with 15 bases in the middle. Per the germline V gene, CDR1 is LGHNA and CDR2 is YNFKEQ. This CDR3 is built from 16 residues. CDR3 DNA sequence: TGTGCCAGCAGCCAAGATCCTGTACCGGGTCGAGAGACCCAGTACTTC. Protein product: CASSQDPVPGRETQYF.

This clonotype came up a few times. The CDR3 sequence is CASSHDFGGTDTQYF. In nucleotides, the CDR3 is TGTGCCAGCAGCCACGATTTCGGGGGTACAGATACGCAGTATTTT. This chain links TRBV7-6 with TRBJ2-3, with D perhaps TRBD2 (6 bases). Germline-derived CDR1 and CDR2 are SGHVS and FNYEAQ. V was trimmed by 5 bases and J by 3 bases, leaving 15 bases between them. The CDR3 is 15 residues long. Filled out from reference TRBV7-6 and TRBJ2-3, the complete variable domain reads GAGVSQSPRYKVTKRGQDVALRCDPISGHVSLYWYRQALGQGPEFLTYFNYEAQQDKSGLPNDRFSAERPEGSISTLTIQRTEQRDSAMYRCASSHDFGGTDTQYFGPGTRLTVL.

This clonotype was seen only a few times. V usage is TRBV3-1 and J usage is TRBJ2-1, with a weak D call TRBD1 (6 bases). The V gene's germline CDR1 is LGHDT and CDR2 YNNKEL (reference sequence). Trimming left V 1 base short and J 4 bases short, with 8 bases between. There are 14 residues in the CDR3. The CDR3 DNA sequence: TGTGCCAGCAGCCAAGTCAGGGGATACAATGAGCAGTTCTTC. This encodes CASSQVRGYNEQFF.

This clonotype was seen only a few times. This sequence joins TRBV18 and TRBJ1-3, with D possibly being TRBD1 (5 bases). CDR3 length: 18 amino acids. Germline V gene lookup returns CDR1 KGHSH and CDR2 LQKENI. The V and J ends lost 3 bases and 1 base respectively, with 19 bases between them. CDR3 in DNA: TGTGCCAGCTCACCTCAAGAAGGGCCCGGGGGTTCTGGAAACACCATATATTTT. As protein: CASSPQEGPGGSGNTIYF.

This chain uses TRBV11-3 with TRBJ1-4; 7 bases align to TRBD1. Germline V gives CDR1 SGHNT, CDR2 YENEEA. J was trimmed by 3 bases and V by 5 bases; bases with no gene match: 6. CDR3 length: 15 residues. The CDR3 coding sequence is TGTGCCAGCAGCGAAACAGGGGTTGCTAATGAAAAACTGTTTTTT. This translates into CASSETGVANEKLFF.

The genes are TRBV5-4 and TRBJ1-1; D is unclear. Looked up from germline, CDR1 is SGHNT and CDR2 is YYREEE (reference sequence). V gave up 4 bases and J gave up 4 bases, with 14 bases separating them. This CDR3 region has 14 residues. Written as DNA, the CDR3 is TGTGCCAGCAGCCCCGACAACCTCGGCACTGAAGCTTTCTTT. Translated: CASSPDNLGTEAFF.

The sample holds a few counts of this clonotype. This rearrangement joins TRBV5-4 to TRBJ2-4, with 11 bases lining up with TRBD2. The CDR3 is 16 amino acids. From germline, CDR1 is SGHNT and CDR2 YYREEE (reference sequence). Losses at the gene ends were 0 bases for V and 13 bases for J; bases not matched to a gene: 12. The CDR3 sequence: CASSLELAGGPSGQYF. CDR3 nucleotides: TGTGCCAGCAGCTTGGAGCTAGCGGGAGGACCTTCGGGGCAGTACTTC.

A few counts support this clonotype. The V call is TRBV20-1, the J call TRBJ2-3; 7 nucleotides line up with TRBD2. Looked up from germline, CDR1 is DFQATT and CDR2 is SNEGSKA (reference sequence). This CDR3 is built from 14 residues. The V segment lost 6 bases and the J segment 1 base; nucleotides outside the gene matches: 7. CDR3 residues: CSAPSGVGTDTQYF. CDR3 DNA sequence: TGCAGTGCCCCCAGCGGGGTGGGCACAGATACGCAGTATTTT.

The chain joins TRBV4-1 to TRBJ1-1; D is perhaps TRBD1 (5 bases). Germline V CDR1 and CDR2: MGHRA, YSYEKL. Trimming pared 0 bases from V and 3 bases from J, leaving 11 bases between. CDR3 size: 15 residues. CDR3 sequence: CASSQDPVRDTEAFF. The CDR3 bases are TGCGCCAGCAGCCAAGATCCGGTCAGGGACACTGAAGCTTTCTTT.

This clonotype was seen a few times. V usage is TRBV5-1 and J usage is TRBJ1-1; the D is unclear. The CDR3 has 15 residues. The germline V and J ends were trimmed by 0 bases and 3 bases, with 12 bases remaining between them. In germline, CDR1 is SGHRS, CDR2 YFSETQ. CDR3 nucleotide sequence: TGCGCCAGCAGCTTGGGAGAGATCCATTACACTGAAGCTTTCTTT. This translates into CASSLGEIHYTEAFF. Looking up the rest from reference TRBV5-1 and TRBJ1-1 gives the full variable domain: KAGVTQTPRYLIKTRGQQVTLSCSPISGHRSVSWYQQTPGQGLQFLFEYFSETQRNKGNFPGRFSGRQFSNSRSEMNVSTLELGDSALYLCASSLGEIHYTEAFFGQGTRLTVV.

The rearrangement links TRBV15 to TRBJ1-1, with 8 bases identical to TRBD1. The J segment lost 2 bases and the V segment lost 5 bases, leaving 7 bases of the junction unmatched. Germline lookup yields CDR1 LNHNV and CDR2 YYDKDF (reference sequence). The CDR3 sequence is 15 residues long. This CDR3 is CATSPGTGANTEAFF. The CDR3 nucleotides read TGTGCCACCAGCCCAGGGACAGGAGCTAACACTGAAGCTTTCTTT.

V and J are TRBV12-3 or TRBV12-4 and TRBJ2-1, with a weak D call TRBD1 (6 bases). The CDR3 spans 14 residues. V lost 6 bases, J lost 5 bases, and 14 bases lay in between. In DNA, the CDR3 is TGTGCCAGCAGCCTAAGGACAGAGAACAATGAGCAGTTCTTC. Residues: CASSLRTENNEQFF.

J is TRBJ2-1 and V is TRBV7-9; 10 positions agree with TRBD1. Germline lookup yields CDR1 SEHNR and CDR2 FQNEAQ (reference sequence). The CDR3 covers 17 residues. The ends lost 4 bases at V and 5 bases at J; junction bases unmatched: 11. CDR3 bases: TGTGCCAGCAGCTCCCTCGGGACAGGGGTTTTGAACAATGAGCAGTTCTTC. Its protein product is CASSSLGTGVLNNEQFF.

The CDR3, as DNA: TGTGCCACCAGTGATCCGGCATCGGGGGCTAACTATGGCTACACCTTC. Residues: CATSDPASGANYGYTF. The V gene is TRBV24-1, the J gene TRBJ1-2; weak D call: TRBD1 (5 bases). V dropped 3 bases and J dropped 0 bases, with 13 bases sitting between them. From germline, CDR1 is KGHDR and CDR2 SFDVKD. The CDR3 sequence is 16 residues long.

This clonotype showed up just a few times. The gene calls are TRBV9 and TRBJ1-3; D not certain. V gave up 3 bases and J gave up 0 bases, with 4 bases separating them. Germline values: CDR1 SGDLS, CDR2 YYNGEE. The CDR3 has 13 amino acids. The CDR3 DNA sequence: TGTGCCAGCAGCGGGAGCTCTGGAAACACCATATATTTT. As protein: CASSGSSGNTIYF.

The V gene is TRBV4-2, the J gene TRBJ1-2; unclear D gene. Germline V gene lookup returns CDR1 LGHNA and CDR2 YNFKEQ. V lost 3 bases and J lost 2, with 22 bases in between. The CDR3 loop spans 18 amino acids. Written as DNA, the CDR3 is TGTGCCAGCAGCCAGGAATCCGGGCTTTCGGGAGAGAACTATGGCTACACCTTC. Amino acid sequence: CASSQESGLSGENYGYTF.

V gene TRBV5-1 combines with J gene TRBJ1-4; D not resolved. The length of the CDR3 is 15 residues. Germline V lookup: CDR1 SGHRS, CDR2 YFSETQ. The ends were cut back, 0 bases at V and 0 bases at J, with 6 bases in the middle. CDR3 loop: CASSLAFATNEKLFF. Written as DNA, the CDR3 is TGCGCCAGCAGCTTGGCTTTTGCAACTAATGAAAAACTGTTTTTT.

The V gene is TRBV12-3 or TRBV12-4, the J gene TRBJ1-1; tentative D call: TRBD1 (5 bases). The CDR3 sequence is 14 residues long. Trimming took off 5 bases at V and 1 base at J, with 11 bases between the two ends. CDR3 loop: CASSPERGNTEAFF. The CDR3 bases are TGTGCCAGCAGTCCCGAGAGGGGGAACACTGAAGCTTTCTTT.

The table lists this clonotype with a few counts. The chain uses TRBV29-1 and TRBJ2-2; unclear D gene. Trimming left V 0 bases short and J 8 bases short, with 1 base between. The CDR3 has 10 residues. Per the germline V gene, CDR1 is SQVTM and CDR2 is ANQGSEA. CDR3 loop: CSVEEGELFF. CDR3 DNA sequence: TGCAGCGTTGAAGAGGGGGAGCTGTTTTTT.

CDR3 sequence (DNA): TGTGCCAGCAGCGTCGTGGATGGCGGCAATCAGCCCCAGCATTTT. Its translation: CASSVVDGGNQPQHF. The chain couples TRBV4-2 to TRBJ1-5; D not resolved. Per germline, CDR1 LGHNA and CDR2 YNFKEQ. Trimming pared 5 bases from V and 2 bases from J, leaving 13 bases between. The CDR3 sequence is 15 residues long.

This clonotype was picked up a small number of times. The genes are TRBV5-1 and TRBJ2-1; the match to TRBD2 covers 13 bases. The CDR3 has 16 amino acids. J gave up 10 bases and V 0 bases, and 7 bases lay outside the gene matches. The germline V gene encodes CDR1 SGHRS and CDR2 YFSETQ. The CDR3 coding sequence is TGCGCCAGCAGCTTGGTGACTAGCGGGGGGCCTGGGGAGCAGTTCTTC. This encodes CASSLVTSGGPGEQFF.

This clonotype was counted a single time. V is TRBV12-3 or TRBV12-4 and J is TRBJ2-5; D is perhaps TRBD1 or TRBD2 (5 bases each). With 2 bases removed from V and 2 bases from J, the gap between germline ends came to 21 bases. This CDR3 comprises 18 residues. CDR3 sequence reads: CASSLINLARGLQETQYF. Written as DNA, the CDR3 is TGTGCCAGCAGTTTAATCAACTTGGCGAGGGGCTTACAAGAGACCCAGTACTTC.

This clonotype came up a few times. The V gene is TRBV7-3, the J gene TRBJ1-1; tentatively, D is TRBD1 (5 bases). V gave up 4 bases and J gave up 4 bases, with 10 bases separating them. Germline CDR1 reads SGHTA; CDR2 reads FQGTGA. The CDR3 covers 13 residues. CDR3 protein: CASSSMGGTEAFF. The CDR3 DNA is TGTGCCAGCAGCTCAATGGGGGGCACTGAAGCTTTCTTT.

This clonotype was seen a handful of times. This rearrangement joins TRBV7-2 to TRBJ2-3; D may be TRBD2 (7 bases). Germline assignment: CDR1 SGHTA and CDR2 FQGNSA. The length of the CDR3 is 17 residues. Trimming cost V 1 base and J 0 bases, with 14 bases left between them. CDR3 in DNA: TGTGCCAGCAGCTTAGTAGGGGGAGGGGGTAGCACAGATACGCAGTATTTT. It encodes CASSLVGGGGSTDTQYF.

V is TRBV7-9 and J is TRBJ1-2; a weak D match, TRBD1 (6 bases). This CDR3 is 16 amino acids long. Germline V gives CDR1 SEHNR, CDR2 FQNEAQ (reference sequence). The V and J ends lost 5 bases and 7 bases respectively, with 23 bases between them. The CDR3 sequence is CASSAIRRDIKLGYTF. The CDR3 bases are TGTGCCAGCAGCGCCATTCGTCGGGACATAAAACTTGGCTACACCTTC.

J is TRBJ2-2 and V is TRBV15, with 15 bases identical to TRBD2. The germline V gene has CDR1 LNHNV and CDR2 YYDKDF (reference sequence). Losses at the gene ends were 2 bases for V and 4 bases for J; bases not matched to a gene: 8. The CDR3 spans 19 residues. CDR3 DNA sequence: TGTGCCACCAGCAGACCGGGACTAGCGGGGGGCGGTGGCACCGGGGAGCTGTTTTTT. Translation gives CATSRPGLAGGGGTGELFF.

V usage is TRBV20-1 and J usage is TRBJ1-1; D may be TRBD1 (5 bases). The CDR3 covers 14 residues. Germline CDR1 DFQATT, CDR2 SNEGSKA (reference sequence). Trimming shortened V by 3 bases and J by 0 bases, and 11 bases separated the two germline ends. DNA for the CDR3: TGCAGTGCTAGGGACCGGGGGTTGAACACTGAAGCTTTCTTT. Protein sequence: CSARDRGLNTEAFF.